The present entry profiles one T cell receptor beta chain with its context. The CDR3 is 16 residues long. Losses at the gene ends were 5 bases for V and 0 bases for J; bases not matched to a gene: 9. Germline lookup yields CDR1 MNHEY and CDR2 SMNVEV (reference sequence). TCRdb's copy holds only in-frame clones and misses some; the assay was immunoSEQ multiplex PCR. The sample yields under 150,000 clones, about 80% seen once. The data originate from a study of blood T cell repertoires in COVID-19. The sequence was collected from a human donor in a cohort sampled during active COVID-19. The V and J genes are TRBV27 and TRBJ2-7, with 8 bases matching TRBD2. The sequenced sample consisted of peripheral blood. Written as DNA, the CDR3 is TGTGCCAGCAGTCCACAACTAGCGGCAACCTCCTACGAGCAGTACTTC. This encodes CASSPQLAATSYEQYF.